This TCR beta chain was identified during a study of CD8 T cells in Susac syndrome. J lost 6 bases, V lost 3 bases, and 6 bases had no gene match. Germline V gene sequence: CDR1 MGHRA, CDR2 YSYEKL. The CDR3 length is 15 residues. The authors reverse transcribed roughly 0.5 to 1 ug RNA with random hexamers. TCRdb itself ran the immunoSEQ multiplex PCR reads through MiXCR, one entry per CDR3 protein. This sample carries hundreds of thousands of distinct CDR3 sequences, over 85% of them seen once, and the ten largest clones take around 0.072%. The sequence derives from a human donor with multiple sclerosis. The gene calls are TRBV4-1 and TRBJ1-5, with 9 positions matching TRBD1. Sequenced input: CD4+ T cells from PBMCs. The CDR3 is CASSQGQGTVQPQHF. CDR3 DNA sequence: TGCGCCAGCAGCCAGGGACAGGGTACGGTTCAGCCCCAGCATTTT.